These 15 T cell receptor beta chains share one sample of origin, sequenced in a study of control samples from healthy donors and cancer patients. Data came from immunoSEQ multiplex PCR; TCRdb stores just in-frame clones and leaves some out. In the table there are fewer than 500,000 clones, about nine tenths of which are singletons. Sequenced sample: PBMCs. The receptors originated from a man aged 35 to 55 with head and neck cancer.

The V call is TRBV30, the J call TRBJ1-1, with TRBD1 identical over 7 bases. Per the germline V gene, CDR1 is GTSNPN and CDR2 is SVGIG (reference sequence). The CDR3 loop spans 14 amino acids. V shed 4 bases and J 0 bases; nucleotides not matched to a gene: 5. DNA of the CDR3: TGTGCCTGGAAGGACAGGACTATGAACACTGAAGCTTTCTTT. Translating it yields CAWKDRTMNTEAFF.

The chain couples TRBV12-5 to TRBJ2-7; 8 nucleotides agree with TRBD1. This CDR3 is 15 amino acids long. Germline V gene sequence: CDR1 LGHNT, CDR2 FRNRAP. With 6 bases clipped from V and 0 bases from J, the junction kept 7 bases outside the gene matches. CDR3 bases: TGTGCTAGTGGATCAGGACAGGGTAGCTCCTACGAGCAGTACTTC. Its translation is CASGSGQGSSYEQYF.

The V gene is TRBV7-9, the J gene TRBJ2-2, with D unclear. CDR3 length: 12 residues. CDR1 is SEHNR and CDR2 is FQNEAQ in the germline V gene (reference sequence). Deletions cut 0 bases from V and 6 bases from J, with 2 bases between. The CDR3 nucleotides read TGTGCCAGCAGCTTAGCGCCCGGGGAGCTGTTTTTT. Protein sequence: CASSLAPGELFF.

DNA of the CDR3: TGCGCCAGCAGCCTGGGACAGGGGATTACCTATGGCTACACCTTC. This translates into CASSLGQGITYGYTF. This sequence joins TRBV5-1 and TRBJ1-2; the match to TRBD1 covers 10 bases. V lost 4 bases to trimming and J lost 4 bases; unmatched junction nucleotides: 7. This CDR3 region has 15 residues. CDR1 SGHRS and CDR2 YFSETQ come from the germline V gene.

The V gene is TRBV9, the J gene TRBJ2-2; 9 bases match TRBD2. The CDR3 runs to 17 residues. V was pared by 3 bases and J by 2 bases, with 8 bases of the junction left unmatched. CDR1 SGDLS and CDR2 YYNGEE come from the germline V gene. Here the CDR3 reads CASSGQTSGYNTGELFF. The CDR3 nucleotides are TGTGCCAGCAGCGGGCAAACTAGCGGGTACAACACCGGGGAGCTGTTTTTT. The full variable domain, rest sourced from reference TRBV9 and TRBJ2-2, is DSGVTQTPKHLITATGQRVTLRCSPRSGDLSVYWYQQSLDQGLQFLIQYYNGEERAKGNILERFSAQQFPDLHSELNLSSLELGDSALYFCASSGQTSGYNTGELFFGEGSRLTVL.

The chain has TRBV6-2 or TRBV6-3 and TRBJ2-5, with D perhaps TRBD2 (5 bases). This CDR3 region has 15 residues. The germline CDR1 and CDR2 sequences are MNHEY and SVGEGT. V was cut by 5 bases and J by 4 bases, with 17 bases left in between. CDR3 amino acids: CASSGGGAFGETQYF. In DNA, the CDR3 is TGTGCCAGCAGTGGAGGAGGAGCGTTTGGAGAGACCCAGTACTTC.

The J gene is TRBJ2-1, the V gene TRBV9; 14 positions match TRBD2. The CDR3 has 16 amino acids. Germline V gene sequence: CDR1 SGDLS, CDR2 YYNGEE. The trim removed 4 bases at V and 4 bases at J, leaving 4 bases unmatched. The CDR3 is CASSPGTSGGYNEQFF. CDR3 nucleotide sequence: TGTGCCAGCAGCCCAGGGACTAGCGGGGGATACAATGAGCAGTTCTTC.

This clone was seen just once. The CDR3 coding sequence is TGTGCCTGGAGTGTGGGGGGCCGGCAGCCCCAGCATTTT. Amino acid sequence: CAWSVGGRQPQHF. This chain uses TRBV30 with TRBJ1-5; possible D gene TRBD1, 6 bases. Trimming removed 0 bases at V and 7 bases at J, with 10 bases between. CDR3 length: 13 amino acids. Germline V gives CDR1 GTSNPN, CDR2 SVGIG (reference sequence).

The chain uses TRBV5-1 and TRBJ1-2; a possible D gene is TRBD1 (6 bases). V was shortened by 4 bases and J by 1 base, with 17 bases between the two germline ends. The CDR3 loop spans 16 amino acids. CDR1 is SGHRS, CDR2 YFSETQ, per germline. The CDR3 DNA is TGCGCCAGCAGCCTATCTGGGGGGGCAGATAACTATGGCTACACCTTC. This translates into CASSLSGGADNYGYTF.

J is TRBJ2-3 and V is TRBV30; D remains unclear. Germline V lookup: CDR1 GTSNPN, CDR2 SVGIG (reference sequence). The CDR3 has 13 residues. V gave up 1 base and J gave up 3 bases, with 8 bases separating them. Written as DNA, the CDR3 is TGTGCCTGGAGTGATGGTCTTACAGATACGCAGTATTTT. It is translated as CAWSDGLTDTQYF.

This clone was observed a few times. The chain carries TRBV7-9 and TRBJ2-2, with D hard to call. Per germline, CDR1 SEHNR and CDR2 FQNEAQ (reference sequence). The CDR3 covers 15 residues. V shed 7 bases and J shed 1 base, with 13 bases lying between them. The CDR3 coding sequence is TGTGCCAGCATCCAGCCCCGGATGAACACCGGGGAGCTGTTTTTT. This encodes CASIQPRMNTGELFF. Combining the CDR3 with reference TRBV7-9 and TRBJ2-2 gives the whole variable domain DTGVSQNPRHKITKRGQNVTFRCDPISEHNRLYWYRQTLGQGPEFLTYFQNEAQLEKSRLLSDRFSAERPKGSFSTLEIQRTEQGDSAMYLCASIQPRMNTGELFFGEGSRLTVL.

This clone came up once. The genes are TRBV4-1 and TRBJ2-7; D is uncertain. The CDR3 covers 14 residues. Germline assignment: CDR1 MGHRA and CDR2 YSYEKL. V was pared by 1 base and J by 7 bases, with 14 bases between. In nucleotides, the CDR3 is TGCGCCAGCAGCCAAGGTGAGACCAGGCGGGAGCAGTACTTC. Translating it yields CASSQGETRREQYF.

The genes are TRBV28 and TRBJ1-2; unclear D gene. Between the trimmed V and J ends, which lost 5 bases and 5 bases, there was a span of 12 bases. CDR1 is MDHEN, CDR2 SYDVKM, per germline. The length of the CDR3 is 13 residues. The CDR3 loop reads CASSPERRYGYTF. Written as DNA, the CDR3 is TGTGCCAGCAGTCCCGAAAGACGGTATGGCTACACCTTC.

The V call is TRBV30, the J call TRBJ1-4, with D possibly being TRBD1 (5 bases). The V gene's germline CDR1 is GTSNPN and CDR2 SVGIG (reference sequence). The V and J ends lost 1 base and 14 bases respectively, with 17 bases between them. The CDR3 extends over 13 amino acids. The CDR3 DNA follows: TGTGCCTGGAGTGCCCGGGGGACCCTCCGTCTGTTTTTT. Translated: CAWSARGTLRLFF.

The genes are TRBV30 and TRBJ1-5; D is possibly TRBD1 (5 bases). CDR3 size: 15 residues. CDR1 is GTSNPN, CDR2 SVGIG, per germline (reference sequence). Between the trimmed V and J ends, which lost 3 bases and 3 bases, there was a span of 15 bases. CDR3 amino acids: CAWSHQGRYNQPQHF. The CDR3 DNA follows: TGTGCCTGGAGCCACCAGGGACGGTACAATCAGCCCCAGCATTTT.